A selection of T cell receptor beta chains follows, all from one sample in a study of T cells after yellow fever vaccination. TCRdb independently ran MiXCR on the 5' RACE reads; one entry per CDR3 protein. This sample has hundreds of thousands of distinct CDR3 sequences, with about 19% found just once. The material was PBMCs, obtained before the yellow fever booster vaccination. The source is a young man who received the YFV17D yellow fever vaccine. Both conserved end residues are part of each CDR3. A D gene is named only where the DNA matches it firmly. Some rows mark clone size as missing; the rest say once, few, many or name a class of expanded clone.

CDR3 protein: CASSQDRANTGELFF; CDR3 DNA: TGCGCCAGCAGCCAAGATAGAGCGAACACCGGGGAGCTGTTTTTT; D gene: -; V gene: TRBV4-3; clone size: -; J gene: TRBJ2-2; CDR3 length: 15
CDR3 protein: CASSLNRLPYEQYF; CDR3 DNA: TGTGCCAGCAGCTTAAACAGGTTGCCTTACGAGCAGTACTTC; D gene: -; V gene: TRBV11-2; clone size: -; J gene: TRBJ2-7; CDR3 length: 14
CDR3 protein: CASSLGDRKSYEQYF; CDR3 DNA: TGCGCCAGCAGCTTGGGGGACAGGAAGTCCTACGAGCAGTACTTC; D gene: TRBD1; V gene: TRBV5-1; clone size: many; J gene: TRBJ2-7; CDR3 length: 15
CDR3 protein: CSAPAGGPWAFF; CDR3 DNA: TGCAGTGCCCCGGCAGGGGGGCCGTGGGCTTTCTTT; D gene: TRBD1; V gene: TRBV20-1; clone size: few; J gene: TRBJ1-1; CDR3 length: 12
CDR3 protein: CASSPGRGAYEQYF; CDR3 DNA: TGTGCCAGCAGTCCTGGCAGGGGCGCCTACGAGCAGTACTTC; D gene: -; V gene: TRBV6-5; clone size: -; J gene: TRBJ2-7; CDR3 length: 14
CDR3 protein: CASIEGVQETQYF; CDR3 DNA: TGTGCCAGCATTGAGGGGGTACAAGAGACCCAGTACTTC; D gene: -; V gene: TRBV28; clone size: -; J gene: TRBJ2-5; CDR3 length: 13
CDR3 protein: CASSLLPGQAYEQYF; CDR3 DNA: TGCGCCAGCAGCTTGTTACCAGGACAAGCCTACGAGCAGTACTTC; D gene: -; V gene: TRBV5-1; clone size: few; J gene: TRBJ2-7; CDR3 length: 15
CDR3 protein: CASSHSRGLAKNIQYF; CDR3 DNA: TGCGCCAGCAGTCACTCGCGAGGGTTAGCCAAAAACATTCAGTACTTC; D gene: -; V gene: TRBV23-1; clone size: few; J gene: TRBJ2-4; CDR3 length: 16
CDR3 protein: CASRGQGAGTQYF; CDR3 DNA: TGTGCCAGCAGGGGACAGGGGGCCGGGACCCAGTACTTC; D gene: TRBD1; V gene: TRBV7-2; clone size: -; J gene: TRBJ2-5; CDR3 length: 13
CDR3 protein: CSASGTTTRTDTQYF; CDR3 DNA: TGCAGTGCTAGTGGGACAACAACGAGGACAGATACGCAGTATTTT; D gene: -; V gene: TRBV20-1; clone size: few; J gene: TRBJ2-3; CDR3 length: 15
CDR3 protein: CASSPGTGGGWQFF; CDR3 DNA: TGCGCCAGCAGCCCAGGGACAGGGGGCGGTTGGCAGTTCTTC; D gene: TRBD1; V gene: TRBV5-1; clone size: -; J gene: TRBJ2-1; CDR3 length: 14
CDR3 protein: CASSQELGVSANNEQFF; CDR3 DNA: TGTGCCAGCAGCCAAGAGTTGGGCGTTAGCGCGAACAATGAGCAGTTCTTC; D gene: -; V gene: TRBV4-2; clone size: few; J gene: TRBJ2-1; CDR3 length: 17
CDR3 protein: CASSGNQPQHF; CDR3 DNA: TGTGCCAGCAGTGGAAATCAGCCCCAGCATTTT; D gene: -; V gene: TRBV6-1; clone size: -; J gene: TRBJ1-5; CDR3 length: 11
CDR3 protein: CASSGQRGEAFF; CDR3 DNA: TGTGCCAGCAGCGGACAGCGGGGGGAAGCTTTCTTT; D gene: -; V gene: TRBV9; clone size: -; J gene: TRBJ1-1; CDR3 length: 12
CDR3 protein: CASRPSLTGTGSNEQFF; CDR3 DNA: TGTGCCAGCAGACCCAGTCTAACCGGGACAGGGTCCAATGAGCAGTTCTTC; D gene: TRBD1; V gene: TRBV6-2/TRBV6-3; clone size: -; J gene: TRBJ2-1; CDR3 length: 17
CDR3 protein: CASSLLGAAPNTEAFF; CDR3 DNA: TGTGCCAGCAGTTTATTGGGCGCGGCCCCAAACACTGAAGCTTTCTTT; D gene: -; V gene: TRBV12-3/TRBV12-4; clone size: many; J gene: TRBJ1-1; CDR3 length: 16
CDR3 protein: CASSLAQLNEQFF; CDR3 DNA: TGTGCCAGCAGTTTAGCGCAGTTGAATGAGCAGTTCTTC; D gene: -; V gene: TRBV12-3/TRBV12-4; clone size: many; J gene: TRBJ2-1; CDR3 length: 13
CDR3 protein: CASGPLSSSTDTQYF; CDR3 DNA: TGTGCCAGTGGCCCGTTGTCGTCTAGCACAGATACGCAGTATTTT; D gene: -; V gene: TRBV19; clone size: few; J gene: TRBJ2-3; CDR3 length: 15
CDR3 protein: CASSYSIWGSGPGELFF; CDR3 DNA: TGTGCCAGCAGTTACTCGATTTGGGGGTCAGGGCCCGGGGAGCTGTTTTTT; D gene: -; V gene: TRBV6-5; clone size: few; J gene: TRBJ2-2; CDR3 length: 17
CDR3 protein: CASSGGGSMNTEAFF; CDR3 DNA: TGTGCCAGCAGCGGCGGGGGATCGATGAACACTGAAGCTTTCTTT; D gene: -; V gene: TRBV11-2; clone size: few; J gene: TRBJ1-1; CDR3 length: 15